The clone carrying this T cell receptor beta chain was seen many times. Antigen: not known. Generation of TCR cDNA used 5'RACE template switching (which added a universal primer site and UMIs). A single record per CDR3 protein comes from TCRdb applying MiXCR to the 5' RACE reads. Of a few hundred thousand distinct CDR3 sequences listed, around 3.6% are singletons. This sample was taken from a study of T cells after yellow fever vaccination. Study findings and constraints: Post-booster samples contained most primary-vaccination clones (more than 95% CD4, around 90% CD8). By day 5 rather than day 15, the secondary response had peaked, though it was weaker.

This TCR was recovered from a man in his late teens or twenties who received the YFV17D yellow fever vaccine. Here the sequenced sample was PBMCs, taken on the day of the yellow fever booster vaccination.

The CDR3 here is CASSLFPGRSLDEQYV. Here the CDR3 DNA reads TGTGCCAGCAGTCTTTTCCCCGGGAGAAGTCTCGACGAGCAGTACGTC. V and J are TRBV6-2 or TRBV6-3 and TRBJ2-7; the D gene is possibly TRBD2 (6 bases). Germline V gene sequence: CDR1 MNHEY, CDR2 SVGEGT. CDR3 size: 16 residues. V was cut by 5 bases and J by 5 bases, with 22 bases left in between.